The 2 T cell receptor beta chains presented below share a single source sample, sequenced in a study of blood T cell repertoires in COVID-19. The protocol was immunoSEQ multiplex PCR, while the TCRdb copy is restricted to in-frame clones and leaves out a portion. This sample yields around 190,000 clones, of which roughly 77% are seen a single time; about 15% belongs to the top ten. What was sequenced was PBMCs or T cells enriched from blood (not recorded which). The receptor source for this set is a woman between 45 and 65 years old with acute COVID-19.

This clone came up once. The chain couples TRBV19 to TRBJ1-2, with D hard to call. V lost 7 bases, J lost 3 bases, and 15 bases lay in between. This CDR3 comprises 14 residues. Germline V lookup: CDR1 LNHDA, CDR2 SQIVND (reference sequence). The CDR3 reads CASNPTGGYYGYTF. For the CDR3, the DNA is TGTGCCAGTAACCCGACGGGTGGGTACTATGGCTACACCTTC.

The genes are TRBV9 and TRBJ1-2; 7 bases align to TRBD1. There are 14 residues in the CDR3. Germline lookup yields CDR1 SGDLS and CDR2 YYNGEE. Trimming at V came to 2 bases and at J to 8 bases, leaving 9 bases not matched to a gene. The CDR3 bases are TGTGCCAGCAGCGTTGGACAGGTTGAGTGGGGCTACACCTTC. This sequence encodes CASSVGQVEWGYTF.